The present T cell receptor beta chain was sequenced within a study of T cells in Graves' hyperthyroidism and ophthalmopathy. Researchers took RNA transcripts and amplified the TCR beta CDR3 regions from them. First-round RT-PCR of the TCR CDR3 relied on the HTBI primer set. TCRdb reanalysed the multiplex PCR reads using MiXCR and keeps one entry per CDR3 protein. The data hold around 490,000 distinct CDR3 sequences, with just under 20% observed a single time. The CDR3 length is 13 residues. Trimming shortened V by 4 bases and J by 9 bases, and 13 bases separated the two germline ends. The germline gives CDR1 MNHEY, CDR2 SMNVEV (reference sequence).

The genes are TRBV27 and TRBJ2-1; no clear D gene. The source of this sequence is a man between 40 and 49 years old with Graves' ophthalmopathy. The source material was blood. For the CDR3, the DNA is TGTGCCAGCAGTTCGATGTCGACGGGTGAGCAGTTCTTC. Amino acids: CASSSMSTGEQFF.